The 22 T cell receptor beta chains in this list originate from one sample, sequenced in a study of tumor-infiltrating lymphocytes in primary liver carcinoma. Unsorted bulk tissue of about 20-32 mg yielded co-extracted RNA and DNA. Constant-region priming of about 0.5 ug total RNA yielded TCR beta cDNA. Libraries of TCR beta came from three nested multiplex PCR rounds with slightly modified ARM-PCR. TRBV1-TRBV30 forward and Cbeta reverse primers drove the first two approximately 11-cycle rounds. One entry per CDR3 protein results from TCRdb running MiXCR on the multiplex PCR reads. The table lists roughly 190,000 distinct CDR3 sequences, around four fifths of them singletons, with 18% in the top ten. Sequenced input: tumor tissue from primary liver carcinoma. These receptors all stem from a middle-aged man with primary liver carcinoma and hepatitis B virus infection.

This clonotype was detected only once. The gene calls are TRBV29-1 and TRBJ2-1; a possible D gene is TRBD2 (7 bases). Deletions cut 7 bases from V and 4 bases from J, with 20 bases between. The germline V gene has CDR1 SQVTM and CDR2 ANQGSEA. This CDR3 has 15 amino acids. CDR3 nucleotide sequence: TGCAGCGCCCGGGGGGCACTGGCGGGATACAATGAGCAGTTCTTC. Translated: CSARGALAGYNEQFF.

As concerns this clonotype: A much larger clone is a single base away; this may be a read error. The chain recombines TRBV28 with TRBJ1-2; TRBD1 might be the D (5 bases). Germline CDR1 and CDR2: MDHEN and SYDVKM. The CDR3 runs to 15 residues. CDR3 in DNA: TGTGTCAGCAGTTTAGACGGGGGACTTAACTATGGCTACACCTTC. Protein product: CVSSLDGGLNYGYTF.

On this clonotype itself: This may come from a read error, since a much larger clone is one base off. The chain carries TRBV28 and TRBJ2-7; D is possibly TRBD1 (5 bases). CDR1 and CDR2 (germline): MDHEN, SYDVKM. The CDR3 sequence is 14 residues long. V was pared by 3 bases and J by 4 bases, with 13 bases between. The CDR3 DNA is TGTGCCAGCAGTTTGGCTAGGGGCCTATACGAGCAGTACTTC. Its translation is CASSLARGLYEQYF.

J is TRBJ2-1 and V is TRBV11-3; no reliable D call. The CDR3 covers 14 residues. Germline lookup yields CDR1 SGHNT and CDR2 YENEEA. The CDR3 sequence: CVNSLGLSNNEQFF. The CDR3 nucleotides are TGTGTAAACAGCTTAGGCCTCTCAAACAATGAGCAGTTCTTC. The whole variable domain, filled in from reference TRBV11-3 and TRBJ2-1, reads EAGVVQSPRYKIIEKKQPVAFWCNPISGHNTLYWYLQNLGQGPELLIRYENEEAVDDSQLPKDRFSAERLKGVDSTLKIQPAELGDSAVYLCVNSLGLSNNEQFFGPGTRLTVL.

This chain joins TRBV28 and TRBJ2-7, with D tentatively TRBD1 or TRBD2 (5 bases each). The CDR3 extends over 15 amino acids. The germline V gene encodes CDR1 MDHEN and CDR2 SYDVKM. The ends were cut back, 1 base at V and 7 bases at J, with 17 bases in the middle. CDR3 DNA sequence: TGTGCCAGCAGTTTATATCAGGGACCGACTCATGAGCAGTACTTC. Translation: CASSLYQGPTHEQYF.

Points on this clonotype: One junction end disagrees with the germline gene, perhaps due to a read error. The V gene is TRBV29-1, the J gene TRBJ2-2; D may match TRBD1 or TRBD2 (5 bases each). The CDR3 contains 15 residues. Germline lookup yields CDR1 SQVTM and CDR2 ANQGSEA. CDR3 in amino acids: CSALTNGANTEELFF. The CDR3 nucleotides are TGCAGTGCTCTTACTAACGGGGCGAACACCGAGGAGCTGTTTTTT.

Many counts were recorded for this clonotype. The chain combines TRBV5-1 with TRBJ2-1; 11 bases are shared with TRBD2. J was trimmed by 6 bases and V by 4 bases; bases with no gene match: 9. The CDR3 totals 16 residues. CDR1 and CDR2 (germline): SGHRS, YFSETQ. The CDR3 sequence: CASSARLAGGINEQFF. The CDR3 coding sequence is TGCGCCAGCAGCGCCCGCCTAGCGGGAGGAATCAATGAGCAGTTCTTC.

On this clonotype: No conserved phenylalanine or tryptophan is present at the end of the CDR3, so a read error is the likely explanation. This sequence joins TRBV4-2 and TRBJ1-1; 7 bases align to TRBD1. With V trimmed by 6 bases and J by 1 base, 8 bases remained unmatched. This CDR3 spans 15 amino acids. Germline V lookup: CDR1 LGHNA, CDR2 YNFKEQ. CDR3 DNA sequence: TGTGCCAGCAGTGAAGCCGGGACAGAGAACACTGAAGCTTTCCTT. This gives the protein CASSEAGTENTEAFL.

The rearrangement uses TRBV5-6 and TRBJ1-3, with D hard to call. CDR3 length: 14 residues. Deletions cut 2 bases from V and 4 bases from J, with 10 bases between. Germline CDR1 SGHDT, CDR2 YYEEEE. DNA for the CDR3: TGTGCCAGCAGCTTCATGGGCGCCGGAAACACCATATATTTT. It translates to CASSFMGAGNTIYF.

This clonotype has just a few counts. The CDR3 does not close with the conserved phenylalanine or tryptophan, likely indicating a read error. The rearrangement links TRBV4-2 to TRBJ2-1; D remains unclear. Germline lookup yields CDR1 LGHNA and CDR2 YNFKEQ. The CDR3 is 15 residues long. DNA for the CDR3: TGTGCCAGAAGCCATGTTAGTTTTTCCGGCAATGAGCAGTTCTCC. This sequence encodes CARSHVSFSGNEQFS.

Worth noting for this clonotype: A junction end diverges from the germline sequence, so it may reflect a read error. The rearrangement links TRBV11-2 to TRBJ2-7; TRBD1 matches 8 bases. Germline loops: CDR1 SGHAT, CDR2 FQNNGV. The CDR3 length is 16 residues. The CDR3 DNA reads TGTGGCAACAGCTTAGCAGGGGGCCCCTTTGACTACGAGGAGTACTTC. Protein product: CGNSLAGGPFDYEEYF.

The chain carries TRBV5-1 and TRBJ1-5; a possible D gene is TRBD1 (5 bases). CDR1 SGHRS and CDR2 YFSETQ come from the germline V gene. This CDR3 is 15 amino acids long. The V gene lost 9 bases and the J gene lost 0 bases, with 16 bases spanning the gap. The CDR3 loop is CATNLGGSSNQPQHF. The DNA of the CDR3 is TGCGCCACCAACTTGGGGGGGAGTAGCAATCAGCCCCAGCATTTT. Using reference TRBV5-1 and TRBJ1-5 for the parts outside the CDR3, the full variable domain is KAGVTQTPRYLIKTRGQQVTLSCSPISGHRSVSWYQQTPGQGLQFLFEYFSETQRNKGNFPGRFSGRQFSNSRSEMNVSTLELGDSALYLCATNLGGSSNQPQHFGDGTRLSIL.

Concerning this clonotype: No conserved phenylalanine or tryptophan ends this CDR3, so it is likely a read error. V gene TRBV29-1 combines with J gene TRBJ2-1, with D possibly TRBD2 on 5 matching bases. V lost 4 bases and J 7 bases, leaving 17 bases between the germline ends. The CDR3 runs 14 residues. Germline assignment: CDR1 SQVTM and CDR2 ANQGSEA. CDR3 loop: CSVAVASGYNEQFI. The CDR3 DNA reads TGCAGCGTTGCCGTAGCCAGCGGTTATAATGAGCAGTTCATC.

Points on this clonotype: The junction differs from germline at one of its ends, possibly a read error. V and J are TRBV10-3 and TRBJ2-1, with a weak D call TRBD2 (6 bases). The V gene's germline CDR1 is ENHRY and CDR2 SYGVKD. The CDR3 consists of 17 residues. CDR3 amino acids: CAISNDLAPFSYNEEFF. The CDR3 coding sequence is TGTGCCATCAGTAATGACCTAGCGCCGTTCTCTTACAATGAGGAGTTCTTC.

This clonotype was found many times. The CDR3 nucleotides read TGTGCCAGTAGTCCTAGGGGACTAGCGGGTAATGAGCAGTTCTTC. Protein product: CASSPRGLAGNEQFF. The chain joins TRBV19 to TRBJ2-1; 12 positions match TRBD2. This CDR3 comprises 15 residues. V lost 5 bases and J lost 7; bases outside the gene matches: 6. Germline CDR1 and CDR2: LNHDA and SQIVND (reference sequence). The variable domain in full, with the rest retrieved from reference TRBV19 and TRBJ2-1, is DGGITQSPKYLFRKEGQNVTLSCEQNLNHDAMYWYRQDPGQGLRLIYYSQIVNDFQKGDIAEGYSVSREKKESFPLTVTSAQKNPTAFYLCASSPRGLAGNEQFFGPGTRLTVL.

The chain's CDR3 is CASSWVGDEQYF. The CDR3 DNA follows: TGTGCCAGCAGCTGGGTGGGTGACGAGCAGTACTTC. The chain combines TRBV7-9 with TRBJ2-7; no definite D call. The CDR3 covers 12 residues. The V end was cut by 4 bases, the J end by 5 bases, with 9 bases between. Per germline, CDR1 SEHNR and CDR2 FQNEAQ (reference sequence).

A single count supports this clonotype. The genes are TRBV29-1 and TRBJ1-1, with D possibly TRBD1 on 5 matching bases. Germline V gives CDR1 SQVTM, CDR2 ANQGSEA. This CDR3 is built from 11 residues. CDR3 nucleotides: TGCAACATTCGAGGGACGGGAAGCTGGTTCTTT. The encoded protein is CNIRGTGSWFF. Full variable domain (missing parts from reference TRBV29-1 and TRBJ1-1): SAVISQKPSRDICQRGTSLTIQCQVDSQVTMMFWYRQQPGQSLTLIATANQGSEATYESGFVIDKFPISRPNLTFSTLTVSNMSPEDSSIYLCNIRGTGSWFFGQGTRLTVV.

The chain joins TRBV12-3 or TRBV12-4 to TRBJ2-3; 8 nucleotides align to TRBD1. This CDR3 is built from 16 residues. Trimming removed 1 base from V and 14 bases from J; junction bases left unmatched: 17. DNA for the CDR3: TGTGCCAGCAGTTTAGACAGACAGGGGAGCACAGATACCCGGTATTTT. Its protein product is CASSLDRQGSTDTRYF.

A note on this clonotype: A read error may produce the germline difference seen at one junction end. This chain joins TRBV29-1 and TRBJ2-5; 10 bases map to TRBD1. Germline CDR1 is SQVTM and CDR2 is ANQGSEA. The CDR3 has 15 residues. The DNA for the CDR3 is TGCAGTGTTGAAGCCGACAGGGGGCGAGCAGAGACCAAGTACTTC. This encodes CSVEADRGRAETKYF.

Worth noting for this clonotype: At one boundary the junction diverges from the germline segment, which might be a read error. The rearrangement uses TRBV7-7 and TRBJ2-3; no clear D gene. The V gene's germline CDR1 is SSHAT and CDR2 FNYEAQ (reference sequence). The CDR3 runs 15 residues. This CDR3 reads CASSRCQERTDTQYF. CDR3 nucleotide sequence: TGTGCTAGCAGCCGATGCCAGGAACGCACAGATACGCAGTATTTT.

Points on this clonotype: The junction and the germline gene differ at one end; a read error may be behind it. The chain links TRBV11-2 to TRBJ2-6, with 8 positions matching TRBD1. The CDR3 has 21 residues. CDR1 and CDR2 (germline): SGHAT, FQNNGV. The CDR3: CASSMGGDRGISVSEANVLTF. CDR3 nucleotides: TGTGCCAGCAGCATGGGGGGAGACAGGGGCATTTCTGTCTCTGAGGCCAACGTCCTGACTTTC.

CDR3 region: CASSFGNRGNGNTIYF. The DNA for the CDR3 is TGTGCCAGCAGTTTTGGGAATAGAGGGAACGGAAACACCATATATTTT. This chain connects TRBV12-3 or TRBV12-4 to TRBJ1-3, with D unclear. The CDR3 has 16 residues. Trimming took 3 bases from V and 4 from J, leaving 16 bases between them.